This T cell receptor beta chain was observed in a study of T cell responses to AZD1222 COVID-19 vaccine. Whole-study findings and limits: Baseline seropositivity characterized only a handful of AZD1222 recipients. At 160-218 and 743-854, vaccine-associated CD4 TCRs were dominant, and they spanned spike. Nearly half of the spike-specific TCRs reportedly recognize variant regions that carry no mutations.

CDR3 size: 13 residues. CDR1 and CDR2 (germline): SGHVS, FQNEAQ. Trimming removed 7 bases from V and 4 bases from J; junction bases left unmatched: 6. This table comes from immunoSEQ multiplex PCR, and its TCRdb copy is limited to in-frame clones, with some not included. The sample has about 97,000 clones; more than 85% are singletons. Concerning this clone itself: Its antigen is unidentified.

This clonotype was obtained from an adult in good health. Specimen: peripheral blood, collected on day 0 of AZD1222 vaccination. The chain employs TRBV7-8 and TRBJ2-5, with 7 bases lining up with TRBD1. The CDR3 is CASTVQGRETQYF. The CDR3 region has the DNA TGTGCCAGCACCGTACAGGGGAGAGAGACCCAGTACTTC.